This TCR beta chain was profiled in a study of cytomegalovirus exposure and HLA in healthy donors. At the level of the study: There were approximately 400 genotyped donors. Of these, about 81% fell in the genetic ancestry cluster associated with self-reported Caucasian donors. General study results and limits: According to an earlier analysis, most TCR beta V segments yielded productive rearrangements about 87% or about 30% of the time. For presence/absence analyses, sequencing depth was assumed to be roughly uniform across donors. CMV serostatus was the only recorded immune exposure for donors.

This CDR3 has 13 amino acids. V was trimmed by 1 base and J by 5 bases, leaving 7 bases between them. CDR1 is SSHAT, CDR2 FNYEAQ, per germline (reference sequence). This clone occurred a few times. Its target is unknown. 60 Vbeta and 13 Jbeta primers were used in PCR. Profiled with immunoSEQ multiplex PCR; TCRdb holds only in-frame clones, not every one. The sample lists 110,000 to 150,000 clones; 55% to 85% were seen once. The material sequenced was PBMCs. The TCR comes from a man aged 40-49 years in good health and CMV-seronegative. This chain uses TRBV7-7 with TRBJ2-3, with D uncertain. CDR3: CASSLVSGDTQYF. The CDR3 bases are TGTGCCAGCAGCTTAGTTTCAGGAGATACGCAGTATTTT.